This is a list of T cell receptor beta chains from one sample in a study of blood T cells in healthy people across ages. TCRdb processed the 5' RACE reads anew with MiXCR; each CDR3 protein has one entry. The data hold hundreds of thousands of distinct CDR3 sequences, with roughly 47% observed a single time. The sequencing input was blood. The receptors shown here come from a woman in her sixties in good health. CDR3s include the opening cysteine and the closing phenylalanine or tryptophan. The D gene is left open where the match is weak. Clone sizes are given selectively: once, few, many, or a class where the clone is expanded.

>-|many|TRBJ2-1|TRBV9
CASSARAGTPFNEQFF
TGTGCCAGCAGCGCCAGAGCGGGCACACCTTTCAATGAGCAGTTCTTC
>-|-|TRBJ2-5|TRBV29-1
CSVGLAQETQYF
TGCAGCGTTGGGCTAGCACAAGAGACCCAGTACTTC
>-|once|TRBJ2-7|TRBV12-3/TRBV12-4
CASSLGDLLNEQYF
TGTGCCAGCAGTTTAGGGGACCTCCTCAATGAGCAGTACTTC
>-|few|TRBJ2-3|TRBV28
CASREGKLTDTQYF
TGTGCCAGCAGGGAAGGGAAACTCACAGATACGCAGTATTTT
>TRBD2|-|TRBJ2-1|TRBV7-8
CASSYQPAGAPYNEQFF
TGTGCCAGCAGCTACCAACCAGCGGGGGCCCCCTACAATGAGCAGTTCTTC
>-|once|TRBJ2-5|TRBV9
CASSVGQIHEQYF
TGTGCCAGCAGCGTAGGGCAAATCCATGAGCAGTACTTC
>TRBD2|-|TRBJ2-3|TRBV5-1
CASSSIAGSPLSTDTQYF
TGCGCCAGCAGCTCTATAGCGGGGTCTCCTCTAAGCACAGATACGCAGTATTTT
>-|-|TRBJ1-4|TRBV2
CASSGDGYGEKLFF
TGTGCCAGCAGTGGGGACGGTTATGGGGAAAAACTGTTTTTT
>-|many|TRBJ2-7|TRBV29-1
CSVGRQPGNEQYF
TGCAGCGTTGGAAGACAGCCTGGCAACGAGCAGTACTTC
>-|few|TRBJ1-5|TRBV10-3
CAISSGTLYQPQHF
TGTGCCATCAGCTCCGGGACACTATATCAGCCCCAGCATTTT
>TRBD2|-|TRBJ2-5|TRBV29-1
CSEVLAGGNQETQYF
TGCAGCGAAGTACTAGCGGGGGGTAACCAAGAGACCCAGTACTTC
>TRBD1|once|TRBJ2-3|TRBV18
CASSPPGGLSTDTQYF
TGTGCCAGCTCCCCCCCAGGGGGCCTCTCCACAGATACGCAGTATTTT
>-|-|TRBJ1-1|TRBV5-1
CASSRDPGPTNTEAFF
TGCGCCAGCAGCCGAGACCCCGGTCCCACGAACACTGAAGCTTTCTTT
>TRBD1|-|TRBJ2-7|TRBV29-1
CSVTKLRDRGVGYNEQYF
TGCAGCGTCACTAAACTCCGGGACAGGGGTGTAGGCTACAATGAGCAGTACTTC
>-|many|TRBJ1-5|TRBV29-1
CSVDPGLGQPQHF
TGCAGCGTTGATCCAGGGCTCGGTCAGCCCCAGCATTTT
>-|few|TRBJ1-5|TRBV4-2
CASSQAQDNINQPQHF
TGTGCCAGCAGCCAAGCCCAGGACAATATCAATCAGCCCCAGCATTTT
>TRBD2|many|TRBJ2-3|TRBV6-6
CASSLTSDTDTQYF
TGTGCCAGCAGTCTGACTAGCGACACAGATACGCAGTATTTT